A selection of T cell receptor beta chains follows, all from one sample in a study of OX40 agonist ivuxolimab in advanced cancers. The repertoire was sequenced with immunoSEQ multiplex PCR; TCRdb's copy has only in-frame clones and lacks some. The sample shows just over 90,000 clones, 94% of them seen only once. Sequences were derived from CD4+ or CD8+ T cells sorted from blood, sampled in a trial of the OX40 agonist ivuxolimab. These receptors were collected from an adult with an advanced solid tumor such as melanoma, head and neck, liver or kidney cancer. Each CDR3 is given with its conserved first and last residue. Fields, in order: J gene, V gene, D gene, CDR3 protein. A D gene is named only where the DNA matches it firmly.

>-|TRBV5-1|-
CASSLAPYEQYF
>TRBJ2-7|TRBV29-1|TRBD1
CSVERTGDTYEQYF
>TRBJ2-5|TRBV30|TRBD2
CAWSVDKTRGLHIQETQYF
>TRBJ2-1|TRBV7-3|TRBD2
CASSLNLADHNEQFF
>TRBJ2-2|TRBV7-2|-
CASSSNTGELFF
>TRBJ2-7|TRBV4-1|-
CASSRGTTYEQYF
>TRBJ2-7|TRBV4-1|TRBD2
CASSPSGYEQYF
>TRBJ2-1|TRBV5-4|-
CASSAGQVDEQFF
>TRBJ1-2|TRBV5-6|-
CASSFTSRGGAAYTF
>TRBJ1-1|TRBV6-1|-
CASSESRLRMNTEAFF
>TRBJ2-1|TRBV9|TRBD2
CASSVGSGGLVREQFF
>TRBJ2-7|TRBV27|-
CASSPSPSSTWNEQYF
>TRBJ1-1|TRBV20-1|-
CSASGGAEAFF
>TRBJ1-2|TRBV5-4|-
CASSLEGGSLGYTF
>TRBJ1-1|TRBV29-1|-
CSVEVKGPEAFF
>TRBJ2-3|TRBV9|TRBD2
CASSLQGAGVGTDTQYF
>TRBJ2-7|TRBV28|-
CASSLNLAYEQYF
>TRBJ2-1|TRBV5-1|TRBD1
CASSLGYTGGNDEQFF
>TRBJ1-2|TRBV4-3|-
CASSQDSTPDSYGYTF
>TRBJ1-5|TRBV21-1|-
CASSKKRRTRGESAQHF
>TRBJ1-1|TRBV21-1|-
CASYCRSAFF
>TRBJ2-2|TRBV19|-
CASSILAVSTGELFF
>TRBJ2-7|TRBV4-2|-
CASSPQKSGYEQYF
>TRBJ2-7|TRBV4-1|-
CASSRVTGASDEQYF
>TRBJ2-5|TRBV6-1|-
CASTMAGWYQETQYF
>TRBJ1-2|TRBV30|TRBD1
CAWSLGQGDGYTF
>TRBJ1-5|TRBV27|-
CAVGGGSLNQPQHF
>TRBJ2-3|TRBV7-2|-
CASNTVLTDTQYF
>TRBJ1-5|TRBV6-1|-
CASSDENRHDQPQHF
>TRBJ1-5|TRBV4-1|-
CASSPVGRNQPQHF
>TRBJ2-1|TRBV23-1|TRBD1
CASSQRDREPGNEQFF
>TRBJ1-5|TRBV2|-
CASRPLGSNQPQHF
>TRBJ1-2|TRBV5-6|-
CASSFPGYGYTF
>TRBJ1-5|TRBV11-2|-
CASSHGGPQHF
>TRBJ1-4|TRBV15|-
CATSLRVSNEKLFF
>TRBJ1-1|TRBV14|-
CASSQDSEGLNTEAFF
>TRBJ2-1|TRBV7-2|-
CASSLGGNSYNEQFF
>TRBJ1-1|TRBV30|-
CAWIALNTEAFF
>TRBJ1-1|TRBV6-6|-
CASIDSGNTEAFF
>TRBJ1-2|TRBV21-1|-
CASSTIKPRQLLNYGYTF
>TRBJ2-7|TRBV6-5|-
CASSYSGEQYF
>TRBJ1-1|TRBV30|TRBD1
CAVEGQGRTEAFF
>TRBJ2-7|TRBV15|-
CATSRAQASEQYF
>TRBJ2-7|TRBV25-1|-
CASSDFRYEQYF
>TRBJ2-3|TRBV19|-
CASTDPYSTDTQYF
>TRBJ2-7|TRBV27|TRBD1
CASSFGTGGYEQYF
>TRBJ2-7|TRBV27|TRBD1
CASSFFPGQRTYEQYF
>TRBJ1-4|TRBV7-9|-
CASSLGRGRNEKLFF
>TRBJ2-3|TRBV10-3|TRBD1
CAISLGAGGAADTQYF
>TRBJ1-2|TRBV6-6|TRBD1
CASSYTAGGGYTF
>TRBJ2-7|TRBV5-1|-
CASSLGTVYEQYF
>TRBJ1-1|TRBV9|-
CASSGGQGMNTEAFF
>TRBJ2-3|TRBV13|TRBD2
CASSGDAGTSGPTDTQYF
>TRBJ1-5|TRBV30|-
CAWRKLNPREYSNQPQHF
>TRBJ1-1|TRBV30|-
CAWSVQGTTFF